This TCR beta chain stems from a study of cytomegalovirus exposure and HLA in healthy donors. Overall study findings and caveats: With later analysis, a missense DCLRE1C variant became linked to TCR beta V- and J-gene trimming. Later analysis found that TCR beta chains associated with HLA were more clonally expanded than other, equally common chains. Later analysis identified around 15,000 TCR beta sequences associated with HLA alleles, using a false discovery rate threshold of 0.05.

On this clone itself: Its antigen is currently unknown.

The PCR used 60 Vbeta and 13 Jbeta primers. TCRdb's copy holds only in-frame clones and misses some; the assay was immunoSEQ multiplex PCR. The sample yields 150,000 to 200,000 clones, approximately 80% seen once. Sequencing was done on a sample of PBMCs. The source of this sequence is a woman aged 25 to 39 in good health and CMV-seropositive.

CDR3 nucleotide sequence: TGTGCCAGCAGCCGACTGGCTGTCTCGAACACCGGGGAGCTGTTTTTT. The encoded protein is CASSRLAVSNTGELFF. The chain couples TRBV4-2 to TRBJ2-2; D uncertain. With 4 bases removed from V and 0 bases from J, the gap between germline ends came to 12 bases. There are 16 residues in the CDR3. The germline CDR1 and CDR2 sequences are LGHNA and YNFKEQ.